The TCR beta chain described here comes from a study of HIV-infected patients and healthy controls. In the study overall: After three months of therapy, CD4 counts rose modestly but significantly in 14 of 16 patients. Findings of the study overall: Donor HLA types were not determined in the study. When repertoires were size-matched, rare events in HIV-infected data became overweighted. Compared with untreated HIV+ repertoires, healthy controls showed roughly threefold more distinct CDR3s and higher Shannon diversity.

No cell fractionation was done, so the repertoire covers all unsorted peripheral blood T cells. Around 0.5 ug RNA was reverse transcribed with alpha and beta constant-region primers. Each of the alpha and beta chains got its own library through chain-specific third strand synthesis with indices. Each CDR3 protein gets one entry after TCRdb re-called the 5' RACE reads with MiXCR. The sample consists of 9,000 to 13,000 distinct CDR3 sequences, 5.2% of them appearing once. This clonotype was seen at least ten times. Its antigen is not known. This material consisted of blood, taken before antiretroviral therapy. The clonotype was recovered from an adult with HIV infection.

CDR3 loop: CASATVSYEQYF. DNA for the CDR3: TGTGCCAGCGCGACCGTCTCCTACGAGCAGTACTTC. This sequence joins TRBV7-9 and TRBJ2-7; unclear D gene. The V and J ends lost 8 bases and 0 bases respectively, with 8 bases between them. There are 12 residues in the CDR3. CDR1 is SEHNR, CDR2 FQNEAQ, per germline (reference sequence).